These T cell receptor beta chains were read from a single sample in a study of blood T cell repertoires in COVID-19. TCRdb keeps only in-frame clones here, not all; method: immunoSEQ multiplex PCR. The sample carries around 100,000 clones, 70% to 85% recorded once. Sequencing was performed on peripheral blood. These TCRs come from a man in his 70s with active or convalescent COVID-19. Each CDR3 is given with its conserved first and last residue. The order of the fields is V gene, J gene, D gene, clone size, CDR3 protein, CDR3 DNA. D genes are given only for firm matches. Size is omitted from some rows. Given values are once, few, many or a class for expanded clones.

TRBV19	TRBJ2-2	TRBD1	.	CASTPQRGRITGELFF	TGTGCCAGTACCCCGCAAAGGGGGCGGATCACCGGGGAGCTGTTTTTT
TRBV19	TRBJ2-2	.	.	CASTIGTSNTGELFF	TGTGCCAGTACCATAGGGACATCGAACACCGGGGAGCTGTTTTTT
TRBV6-5	TRBJ1-1	TRBD1	once	CASSYQGTGYAEAFF	TGTGCCAGCAGTTACCAGGGGACAGGGTACGCTGAAGCTTTCTTT
TRBV29-1	TRBJ1-5	.	.	CSVGQINQPQHF	TGCAGCGTTGGACAGATCAATCAGCCCCAGCATTTT
TRBV3-1/TRBV3-2	TRBJ2-7	TRBD1	.	CASSPRDRASYEQYF	TGTGCCAGCAGCCCCCGGGACAGGGCCTCCTACGAGCAGTACTTC
TRBV29-1	TRBJ1-1	TRBD1	.	CSVAGDRGRGNTEAFF	TGCAGCGTTGCTGGGGACAGGGGGCGAGGGAACACTGAAGCTTTCTTT
TRBV5-1	TRBJ2-3	.	.	CASSLVAGWGDTQYF	TGCGCCAGCAGCTTGGTTGCGGGATGGGGAGATACGCAGTATTTT
TRBV4-2	TRBJ2-2	.	.	CASSQGGGAGELFF	TGTGCCAGCAGCCAAGGTGGAGGGGCCGGGGAGCTGTTTTTT
TRBV14	TRBJ1-2	TRBD1	.	CASSQGTGGYTF	TGTGCCAGCAGCCAAGGGACAGGGGGCTACACCTTC
TRBV20-1	TRBJ2-7	.	once	CSAAREVEQYF	TGCAGTGCTGCCAGGGAAGTCGAGCAGTACTTC
TRBV11-3	TRBJ1-1	.	.	CASSLESGTEAFF	TGTGCCAGCAGCTTAGAATCCGGCACTGAAGCTTTCTTT
TRBV5-1	TRBJ1-2	TRBD1	.	CASSLVGTGGGYTF	TGCGCCAGCAGCTTGGTCGGGACAGGGGGAGGCTACACCTTC
TRBV24-1	TRBJ1-1	TRBD1	few	CATSAAGGFEAFF	TGTGCCACCAGTGCGGCAGGGGGTTTTGAAGCTTTCTTT
TRBV6-5	TRBJ1-5	.	once	CASRDRDNQPQHF	TGTGCCAGCAGAGACAGAGACAATCAGCCCCAGCATTTT
TRBV2	TRBJ2-7	TRBD2	.	CASSEGLAGFYEQYF	TGTGCCAGCAGTGAGGGACTAGCGGGATTCTACGAGCAGTACTTC
TRBV27	TRBJ2-1	.	.	CASSLSFQGNNEQFF	TGTGCCAGCAGTTTATCCTTCCAGGGGAACAATGAGCAGTTCTTC
TRBV2	TRBJ1-6	.	.	CASSEEASGNSPLHF	TGTGCCAGCAGTGAAGAGGCCAGCGGGAATTCACCCCTCCACTTT
TRBV2	TRBJ1-5	.	few	CASKTGSQPQHF	TGTGCCAGCAAAACAGGGAGCCAGCCCCAGCATTTT
TRBV6-5	TRBJ1-1	.	.	CASNRPTSEAFF	TGTGCCAGCAACCGACCGACTTCTGAAGCTTTCTTT
TRBV10-3	TRBJ2-7	TRBD1	.	CAISDGTGQGEQYF	TGTGCCATCAGTGACGGGACAGGGCAGGGAGAGCAGTACTTC
TRBV5-4	TRBJ1-1	TRBD1	.	CASIRDRNTEAFF	TGTGCCAGCATCAGGGACAGGAACACTGAAGCTTTCTTT
TRBV9	TRBJ2-1	.	.	CASSVGPYSYNEQFF	TGTGCCAGCAGCGTAGGGCCGTACTCCTACAATGAGCAGTTCTTC
TRBV28	TRBJ1-5	TRBD1	few	CASSPDRASNQPQHF	TGTGCCAGCAGCCCGGACAGGGCCAGCAATCAGCCCCAGCATTTT
TRBV18	TRBJ1-2	TRBD1	.	CASSQVTGDGYTF	TGTGCCAGCTCACAGGTGACAGGGGATGGCTACACCTTC
TRBV5-1	TRBJ1-3	.	.	CASSLQGDNTIYF	TGCGCCAGCAGCTTACAGGGAGATAACACCATATATTTT
TRBV29-1	TRBJ1-5	TRBD1	.	CSAGTGDQPQHF	TGCAGCGCCGGGACAGGGGATCAGCCCCAGCATTTT
TRBV27	TRBJ1-6	.	few	CASSLSKNRNNSPLHF	TGTGCCAGCAGTTTATCGAAGAACAGGAATAATTCACCCCTCCACTTT
TRBV5-6	TRBJ2-7	TRBD2	.	CASSLSHGGAGEQYF	TGTGCCAGCAGCTTATCCCACGGGGGGGCCGGGGAGCAGTACTTC
TRBV7-2	TRBJ2-1	.	few	CASSLGSSSYNEQFF	TGTGCCAGCAGCTTAGGCTCCAGCTCCTACAATGAGCAGTTCTTC